These 20 T cell receptor beta chains were all obtained from the same sample, sequenced in a study of beta chain features in type 1 diabetes. Study-level findings and limits: Shortening that was moderate but significant affected the TCRB CDR3s of Type 1 diabetes patients in all four CD4+ subsets.

Antigens for these TCRs are unknown. Sequencing targeted expressed TCRB transcripts, as all isolated RNA had been reverse transcribed. Data came from immunoSEQ multiplex PCR; TCRdb stores just in-frame clones and leaves some out. The sample shows roughly 340,000 clones, roughly 13% of them seen only once. Sequenced material: naive CD4+ T cells from blood. These receptors originate from a woman aged 18-30 years with type 1 diabetes.

This clone was seen a handful of times. This chain links TRBV28 with TRBJ1-1, with D unresolved. The V gene's germline CDR1 is MDHEN and CDR2 SYDVKM. The CDR3 covers 14 residues. V lost 4 bases and J lost 0, with 9 bases in between. CDR3 nucleotide sequence: TGTGCCAGCAGTTCCCTGGCCCTGAACACTGAAGCTTTCTTT. Amino acid sequence: CASSSLALNTEAFF.

Of note for this clone: This sample also contains other DNA sequences that code for the same CDR3. The CDR3 region has the DNA TGTGCCAGCAGCTACCAGGGACAAGAGACCCAGTACTTC. It translates to CASSYQGQETQYF. The rearrangement links TRBV11-3 to TRBJ2-5; a weak D match, TRBD1 (5 bases). In germline, CDR1 is SGHNT, CDR2 YENEEA. The V end lost 4 bases, the J end lost 2 bases, and 8 bases lay between the germline ends. This CDR3 is built from 13 residues.

J is TRBJ2-7 and V is TRBV7-9; 8 bases are shared with TRBD1. V trimming: 4 bases; J trimming: 7 bases; junction bases outside the gene matches: 9. The CDR3 has 14 residues. CDR1 is SEHNR and CDR2 is FQNEAQ in the germline V gene (reference sequence). The CDR3 DNA follows: TGTGCCAGCAGCTCGCGAAGGACAGGGAAGGAGCAGTACTTC. It encodes CASSSRRTGKEQYF.

Only a few counts were recorded for this clone. V and J are TRBV28 and TRBJ2-7; 11 bases match TRBD1. Losses at the gene ends were 8 bases for V and 4 bases for J; bases not matched to a gene: 1. The CDR3 sequence is 12 residues long. The germline V gene encodes CDR1 MDHEN and CDR2 SYDVKM. The CDR3 DNA reads TGTGCCAGCGGGACAGGGGGATACGAGCAGTACGTC. Translated, it gives CASGTGGYEQYV.

This clone was observed a few times. The chain couples TRBV30 to TRBJ2-1; TRBD1 might be the D (5 bases). There are 12 residues in the CDR3. V shed 7 bases and J shed 4 bases, with 11 bases lying between them. Germline CDR1 reads GTSNPN; CDR2 reads SVGIG (reference sequence). In DNA form, the CDR3 reads TGTGCCTCAGGGATGGGGTACAATGAGCAGTTCTTC. Residues: CASGMGYNEQFF.

This clone was picked up a small number of times. The chain is built from TRBV25-1 and TRBJ2-1; 16 bases match TRBD2. This CDR3 spans 15 amino acids. V gave up 1 base and J gave up 15 bases; unmatched junction bases: 6. CDR1 and CDR2 from the germline V gene are MGHDK and SYGVNS. The CDR3 coding sequence is TGTGCCAGCAGTGAATTGGGGACTAGCGGGAGGGGAATGTTCTTC. Protein: CASSELGTSGRGMFF. Full variable domain (rest looked up from reference TRBV25-1 and TRBJ2-1): EADIYQTPRYLVIGTGKKITLECSQTMGHDKMYWYQQDPGMELHLIHYSYGVNSTEKGDLSSESTVSRIRTEHFPLTLESARPSHTSQYLCASSELGTSGRGMFFGPGTRLTVL.

The chain employs TRBV9 and TRBJ1-2, with 9 positions matching TRBD1. Trimming took 6 bases from V and 3 from J; bases not matched to a gene: 3. Germline CDR1 is SGDLS and CDR2 is YYNGEE. The CDR3 contains 13 residues. The CDR3: CASKRQGDYGYTF. CDR3 coding DNA: TGTGCCAGCAAGAGACAGGGGGACTATGGCTACACCTTC.

The chain recombines TRBV6-6 with TRBJ2-7, with 9 bases matching TRBD2. This CDR3 contains 13 residues. Germline values: CDR1 MNHNY, CDR2 SVGAGI (reference sequence). The V segment lost 7 bases and the J segment 5 bases; nucleotides outside the gene matches: 6. CDR3 DNA: TGTGCCAGCACCTACGCGGGGGGGGACGAGCAGTACTTC. Protein product: CASTYAGGDEQYF.

This clone was found a few times. The CDR3 DNA sequence: TGCGCCAGCAGCTTCGCCGACCGGACTAGCGGGAGGGCCGAGGAGCAGTTCTTC. Its protein is CASSFADRTSGRAEEQFF. V gene TRBV5-1 combines with J gene TRBJ2-1; 15 nucleotides agree with TRBD2. CDR1 SGHRS and CDR2 YFSETQ come from the germline V gene. CDR3 size: 18 residues. V was clipped by 2 bases and J by 10 bases; unmatched bases: 13.

There are a few counts of this clone. The chain uses TRBV10-3 and TRBJ2-7, with a tentative D call TRBD1 (6 bases). Trimming removed 8 bases at V and 2 bases at J, with 10 bases between. The CDR3 covers 12 residues. Germline CDR1 reads ENHRY; CDR2 reads SYGVKD. The CDR3 DNA follows: TGTGCCATCGGACAGACAACCTACGAGCAGTACTTC. Its translation: CAIGQTTYEQYF.

This clone has just a few counts. The V gene is TRBV5-1, the J gene TRBJ2-7, with TRBD1 identical over 7 bases. The CDR3 spans 14 residues. V lost 5 bases and J lost 6; bases outside the gene matches: 11. Per germline, CDR1 SGHRS and CDR2 YFSETQ. DNA for the CDR3: TGCGCCAGCAGAGGGACAGTGAACTCCGCCGAGCAGTACGTC. Protein product: CASRGTVNSAEQYV.

This chain joins TRBV7-2 and TRBJ1-2, with 11 positions matching TRBD1. Germline V lookup: CDR1 SGHTA, CDR2 FQGNSA. Germline trimming cut 10 bases from V and 6 bases from J; bases unmatched to any gene: 10. CDR3 length: 14 residues. CDR3 in amino acids: CAITGTGGNDGYTF. The CDR3 coding sequence is TGTGCCATCACAGGGACAGGGGGTAATGATGGCTACACCTTC.

The chain carries TRBV15 and TRBJ2-3, with D perhaps TRBD2 (6 bases). Germline CDR1 reads LNHNV; CDR2 reads YYDKDF (reference sequence). The V gene lost 5 bases and the J gene lost 2 bases, with 20 bases spanning the gap. The CDR3 is made up of 17 amino acids. CDR3 DNA: TGTGCCACCAGCGGCGTAACTAGCACTCAAGCCACAGATACGCAGTATTTT. Encoded protein: CATSGVTSTQATDTQYF.

This chain uses TRBV28 with TRBJ2-3; D call uncertain. Germline V gene lookup returns CDR1 MDHEN and CDR2 SYDVKM. The CDR3 length is 11 residues. Trimming cost V 2 bases and J 6 bases, with 3 bases left between them. This CDR3 reads CASSLEDTQYF. CDR3 bases: TGTGCCAGCAGTTTAGAGGATACGCAGTATTTT.

V and J are TRBV5-1 and TRBJ2-5; the D is unclear. V was pared by 2 bases and J by 5 bases, with 10 bases between. Germline-derived CDR1 and CDR2 are SGHRS and YFSETQ. The CDR3 is made up of 13 amino acids. The CDR3 DNA sequence: TGCGCCAGCAGCTTAGAAATCGGGGAGACCCAGTACTTC. Amino acid sequence: CASSLEIGETQYF.

This clone was detected only once. The chain uses TRBV7-2 and TRBJ2-3, with 13 bases fitting TRBD2. The CDR3 loop spans 15 amino acids. The trim removed 8 bases at V and 3 bases at J, leaving 5 bases unmatched. Germline CDR1 reads SGHTA; CDR2 reads FQGNSA. For the CDR3, the DNA is TGTGCCAGCGGTTGGACTAGCGGGAGTACAGATACGCAGTATTTT. It translates to CASGWTSGSTDTQYF.

The chain links TRBV9 to TRBJ2-1; D uncertain. Looked up from germline, CDR1 is SGDLS and CDR2 is YYNGEE. V lost 3 bases and J 4 bases, leaving 8 bases between the germline ends. The CDR3 has 13 residues. Here the CDR3 DNA reads TGTGCCAGCAGCGCACAGATTTACAATGAGCAGTTCTTC. Protein: CASSAQIYNEQFF.

The chain links TRBV7-2 to TRBJ2-1, with a tentative D call TRBD2 (6 bases). In germline, CDR1 is SGHTA, CDR2 FQGNSA. The CDR3 has 16 amino acids. V lost 1 base and J 2 bases, leaving 12 bases between the germline ends. CDR3 coding DNA: TGTGCCAGCAGCTTAGGGGCGGGACTCACCTACAATGAGCAGTTCTTC. It translates to CASSLGAGLTYNEQFF.

The chain is built from TRBV2 and TRBJ1-2, with a weak D call TRBD1 (6 bases). From germline, CDR1 is SNHLY and CDR2 FYNNEI. The CDR3 is made up of 11 amino acids. Trimming took 8 bases from V and 6 from J, leaving 10 bases between them. The CDR3 DNA is TGTGCCAGCGACAGGAGCGATGGCTACACCTTC. Amino acid sequence: CASDRSDGYTF.

The V call is TRBV18, the J call TRBJ1-2; no clear D. The CDR3 runs 14 residues. Germline V CDR1 and CDR2: KGHSH, LQKENI. Trimming removed 2 bases at V and 4 bases at J, with 11 bases between. The CDR3 nucleotides read TGTGCCAGCTCACCATTGGAGGCGCTCTATGGCTACACCTTC. Protein sequence: CASSPLEALYGYTF.